The following is a TCR beta chain sequence with its context. Method: immunoSEQ multiplex PCR; TCRdb's copy keeps in-frame clones and lacks some. The data show about 97,000 clones, nearly 90% seen once. The sample is drawn from a study of blood T cell repertoires in COVID-19. At the level of the study: The United States, Italy and Spain supplied acute and convalescent COVID-19 samples. PBMCs, B-cell-depleted T cells, or T cells were the source of the cDNA or gDNA that made up the material.

Germline loops: CDR1 DFQATT, CDR2 SNEGSKA (reference sequence). CDR3 length: 10 amino acids. Trimming pared 5 bases from V and 8 bases from J, leaving 9 bases between. This chain links TRBV20-1 with TRBJ1-1; D is undetermined. The TCR originated in a man between 50 and 59 years old with active COVID-19. The specimen was peripheral blood. The CDR3 loop reads CSAERTEAFF. CDR3 DNA sequence: TGCAGTGCTGAGCGAACCGAAGCTTTCTTT.